The entry that follows covers one T cell receptor (beta chain) sequence. Its antigen remains unidentified. These data originate in a study of beta chain features in type 1 diabetes. Background on the study: Similarity in age, gender and cell yields was seen between patients and healthy donors.

Expressed TCRB transcripts got sequenced, as all isolated RNA was reverse transcribed. Here immunoSEQ multiplex PCR was the method, and the copy in TCRdb shows in-frame clones only, minus some. The sample contains about 280,000 clones, 15% of which appear only once. Losses at the gene ends were 5 bases for V and 1 base for J; bases not matched to a gene: 2. Germline values: CDR1 SQVTM, CDR2 ANQGSEA. The length of the CDR3 is 14 residues. Regarding the study as a whole: cDNA-based sequencing might over-represent cells highly expressing TCR. All four CD4+ subsets from Type 1 diabetes patients carried moderately but significantly shorter TCRB CDR3s.

CD4+ naive, central memory, regulatory and stem cell-like memory subsets were isolated by sorting on CD45RO/CCR7/CD25/CD127/CD95/CD27. Purities in excess of 98% were seen in all sorted populations. This chain connects TRBV29-1 to TRBJ2-2, with 9 bases that match TRBD1. The sequencing sample was made of naive CD4+ T cells from blood. The receptor comes from a man aged 18 to 35 with type 1 diabetes. CDR3 loop: CSVNRGQNTGELFF. For the CDR3, the DNA is TGCAGCGTTAACAGGGGGCAGAACACCGGGGAGCTGTTTTTT.